This entry describes one T cell receptor (beta chain). Its matching antigen is unknown. This entry comes from a study of response to subunit inactivated influenza vaccine. Points from the study as a whole: Authors suggested seasonal influenza vaccinations each recruit few new T cells.

Germline V gives CDR1 SNHLY, CDR2 FYNNEI. The CDR3 has 15 amino acids. V was clipped by 3 bases and J by 3 bases, with 12 bases between them. TCRdb re-analysed the RT-PCR reads in MiXCR, keeping a single row per CDR3 protein. The table lists 300,000 to 350,000 distinct CDR3 sequences, about 20% of them singletons. The chain uses TRBV2 and TRBJ1-5; possible D gene TRBD1, 5 bases. The TCR was taken from a man in his fifties or sixties who received an inactivated influenza vaccine. The sample consisted of PBMCs from blood, taken 21 months after vaccination. The CDR3 region has the DNA TGTGCCAGCAGTGAGGGGGGTTACCACAATCAGCCCCAGCATTTT. Amino acid sequence: CASSEGGYHNQPQHF.